A single sample gave rise to the 13 T cell receptor beta chains below, sequenced in a study of blood T cell repertoires in COVID-19. Sequenced by immunoSEQ multiplex PCR; TCRdb stores in-frame clones only, minus some. The sample records roughly 280,000 clones, about 88% being singletons. Material for sequencing was PBMCs or T cells enriched from blood (not recorded which). Every receptor here comes from a woman in her forties or fifties who had recovered from COVID-19.

The chain uses TRBV28 and TRBJ2-7, with D unclear. V lost 6 bases, J lost 3 bases, and 6 bases lay in between. This CDR3 has 11 residues. The germline CDR1 and CDR2 sequences are MDHEN and SYDVKM. CDR3 in DNA: TGTGCCAGCAGCGAGAACTACGAGCAGTACTTC. Its protein product is CASSENYEQYF.

The gene calls are TRBV12-3 or TRBV12-4 and TRBJ2-1, with 8 bases identical to TRBD1. With 6 bases clipped from V and 7 bases from J, the junction kept 5 bases outside the gene matches. The CDR3 spans 13 residues. Written as DNA, the CDR3 is TGTGCCAGCAGCTCCGGGACAGGTAATGAGCAGTTCTTC. Its translation: CASSSGTGNEQFF.

The V gene is TRBV6-2 or TRBV6-3, the J gene TRBJ1-6; D unclear. Trimming stripped 2 bases from V and 3 bases from J, with 8 bases between. This CDR3 is built from 15 residues. CDR1 is MNHEY, CDR2 SVGEGT, per germline. In nucleotides, the CDR3 is TGTGCCAGCAGTTACGCGCAGGTCTATAATTCACCCCTCCACTTT. Translated: CASSYAQVYNSPLHF.

The chain joins TRBV19 to TRBJ2-5, with 10 bases that match TRBD2. The CDR3 totals 16 residues. Trimming took 3 bases from V and 2 from J; bases not matched to a gene: 6. Germline V CDR1 and CDR2: LNHDA, SQIVND (reference sequence). CDR3 amino acids: CASSIGTSGTQETQYF. CDR3 coding DNA: TGTGCCAGTAGTATTGGCACTAGCGGGACACAAGAGACCCAGTACTTC.

This clone appeared a single time. The chain joins TRBV7-2 to TRBJ1-2, with 7 bases identical to TRBD1. Trimming cost V 1 base and J 9 bases; bases outside gene matches: 11. The germline V gene encodes CDR1 SGHTA and CDR2 FQGNSA. The CDR3 covers 15 residues. CDR3 loop: CASSLDWTDRSSYTF. In nucleotides, the CDR3 is TGTGCCAGCAGCTTAGATTGGACGGACAGGAGTAGCTACACCTTC.

There are a few counts of this clone. The gene calls are TRBV6-4 and TRBJ2-1; TRBD2 might be the D (5 bases). The CDR3 spans 15 residues. Germline values: CDR1 MRHNA, CDR2 SNTAGT. The ends were cut back, 8 bases at V and 2 bases at J, with 16 bases in the middle. CDR3 loop: CASRRNRETYNEQFF. The CDR3 DNA reads TGTGCCAGCCGGAGGAATAGGGAAACCTACAATGAGCAGTTCTTC.

A single count supports this clone. The chain recombines TRBV28 with TRBJ2-1; TRBD2 matches 7 bases. Germline values: CDR1 MDHEN, CDR2 SYDVKM. This CDR3 contains 16 residues. J was trimmed by 0 bases and V by 6 bases; bases with no gene match: 8. Here the CDR3 DNA reads TGTGCCAGCAGGCCTCTTGCGGGAGCCTCCTACAATGAGCAGTTCTTC. Protein product: CASRPLAGASYNEQFF. The full variable domain, its missing parts supplied by reference TRBV28 and TRBJ2-1, is DVKVTQSSRYLVKRTGEKVFLECVQDMDHENMFWYRQDPGLGLRLIYFSYDVKMKEKGDIPEGYSVSREKKERFSLILESASTNQTSMYLCASRPLAGASYNEQFFGPGTRLTVL.

The chain has TRBV4-2 and TRBJ1-6; D not certain. V lost 2 bases, J lost 8 bases, and 10 bases lay in between. CDR3 length: 14 residues. Germline CDR1 and CDR2: LGHNA and YNFKEQ. The chain's CDR3 is CASSQNYRDSPLHF. The CDR3 bases are TGTGCCAGCAGCCAAAATTATCGGGATTCACCCCTCCACTTT.

The chain links TRBV7-2 to TRBJ2-3, with 7 bases fitting TRBD2. From germline, CDR1 is SGHTA and CDR2 FQGNSA. V dropped 2 bases and J dropped 5; count of bases not matched to a gene: 7. This CDR3 has 15 amino acids. The CDR3 sequence is CASSLYAGAQDTQYF. The CDR3, as DNA: TGTGCCAGCAGCTTATATGCGGGAGCCCAAGATACGCAGTATTTT.

The rearrangement uses TRBV4-2 and TRBJ2-7; weak D call: TRBD2 (5 bases). Germline V gene data show CDR1 as LGHNA and CDR2 as YNFKEQ. V lost 0 bases and J 2 bases, leaving 11 bases between the germline ends. The CDR3 is made up of 15 amino acids. The CDR3 here is CASSQDTTIAYEQYF. The CDR3 nucleotides read TGTGCCAGCAGCCAAGATACGACTATAGCCTACGAGCAGTACTTC.

The chain is built from TRBV30 and TRBJ2-1; 9 bases agree with TRBD2. With 2 bases clipped from V and 9 bases from J, the junction kept 2 bases outside the gene matches. Per the germline V gene, CDR1 is GTSNPN and CDR2 is SVGIG (reference sequence). The CDR3 loop spans 12 amino acids. The chain's CDR3 is CAWSPTSGEQFF. The CDR3 bases are TGTGCCTGGAGTCCGACTAGCGGTGAGCAGTTCTTC.

This chain uses TRBV5-1 with TRBJ2-2, with a weak D call TRBD2 (5 bases). CDR1 is SGHRS, CDR2 YFSETQ, per germline. V dropped 0 bases and J dropped 7 bases, with 13 bases sitting between them. This CDR3 spans 15 amino acids. The CDR3 here is CASSLGHTSGGELFF. The CDR3 DNA sequence: TGCGCCAGCAGCTTGGGGCACACGAGCGGCGGGGAGCTGTTTTTT.

V and J are TRBV7-8 and TRBJ2-7; D perhaps matches TRBD2 (6 bases). The CDR3 extends over 14 amino acids. Germline V gene data show CDR1 as SGHVS and CDR2 as FQNEAQ. The V end was cut by 6 bases, the J end by 2 bases, with 14 bases between. CDR3 protein: CASRRGGNTYEQYF. The CDR3 region has the DNA TGTGCCAGCAGAAGGGGCGGGAACACCTACGAGCAGTACTTC.